Listed below are T cell receptor beta chains from one sample, sequenced in a study of CD8 T cells in Susac syndrome. A single record per CDR3 protein comes from TCRdb applying MiXCR to the immunoSEQ multiplex PCR reads. In the table there are 95,000 to 150,000 distinct CDR3 sequences, approximately 94% of which are singletons. Sequencing was performed on CD4+ T cells from PBMCs. The receptor source for this set is a human donor in good health. Each CDR3 is given with its conserved first and last residue.

CDR3	J	V
CSARDGLAGEIEQFF	TRBJ2-1	TRBV20-1
CASSPRLGADEQFF	TRBJ2-1	TRBV12-3/TRBV12-4
CATSRPKPSGNTIYF	TRBJ1-3	TRBV15
CASSPRGVETQYF	TRBJ2-5	TRBV7-2
CASSIDRDTQYF	TRBJ2-3	TRBV19
CASSSQAVAYTGKLFF	TRBJ1-4	TRBV7-9
CASSAIEGVVNEQYF	TRBJ2-7	TRBV18
CASSYLNSNQPQHF	TRBJ1-5	TRBV12-3/TRBV12-4
CASSPGSPGSQPQHF	TRBJ1-5	TRBV6-2/TRBV6-3
CSARDLGGRPDNEQFF	TRBJ2-1	TRBV20-1
CASSLSRKETQYF	TRBJ2-5	TRBV11-2
CASSPPSTGGHYGYTF	TRBJ1-2	TRBV18
CAIREEETQYF	TRBJ2-5	TRBV10-3
CASSVKSSGRYNEQFF	TRBJ2-1	TRBV28
CASSPLDTEAFF	TRBJ1-1	TRBV18
CAIQGGEDTEAFF	TRBJ1-1	TRBV7-9
CSASSGRPTDTQYF	TRBJ2-3	TRBV20-1
CASSPAGGSSNQPQHF	TRBJ1-5	TRBV28
CATSATSNTGELFF	TRBJ2-2	TRBV24-1
CASSRTGSGNTIYF	TRBJ1-3	TRBV6-5